One sample yielded the 2 T cell receptor beta chains listed below, sequenced in a study of blood T cells in healthy people across ages. A second PCR of 7 to 11 cycles used a sample-barcoded 5' primer and a J-beta primer mix. MiXCR was run by TCRdb on the 5' RACE reads, yielding one entry per CDR3 protein. The repertoire holds 600,000 or so distinct CDR3 sequences, with 25% to 30% as singletons. The sample taken for sequencing was blood. These receptors came from a woman older than 75 in good health.

This clonotype was picked up one time. Lacking the conserved final phenylalanine or tryptophan, this CDR3 likely reflects a read error. This rearrangement joins TRBV7-2 to TRBJ1-5, with a tentative D call TRBD1 (5 bases). The V gene's germline CDR1 is SGHTA and CDR2 FQGNSA. The CDR3 contains 15 residues. V was shortened by 4 bases and J by 0 bases, with 10 bases between the two germline ends. CDR3 loop: CASSSYRNSNQPQHV. The CDR3 DNA follows: TGTGCCAGCAGCTCCTACAGGAATAGCAATCAGCCCCAGCATGTT.

Of note for this clonotype: This may stem from a read error, because a much larger clone lies one nucleotide away. The gene calls are TRBV12-3 or TRBV12-4 and TRBJ2-3, with D possibly being TRBD1 (5 bases). The CDR3 runs 13 residues. The CDR3 region is CASIPGYPDAQYF. As DNA, the CDR3 is TGTGCCAGTATACCAGGGTACCCAGATGCGCAGTATTTT.